One and the same sample provided the 21 T cell receptor beta chains below, sequenced in a study of Ad26.COV2.S vaccination and SARS-CoV-2 variants (TCRdb year 2021). The treatment or condition label here, explained by the study, means: around 19 received Ad26.COV2.S at low or high dose, single or two shots; five or six received placebo; per-sample allocation not given. Repertoires of vaccine and placebo recipients were sequenced from samples collected on day 63 after the first injection. The library was produced with the immunoSEQ multiplex PCR assay. TCRdb provides this immuneACCESS table in a form limited to in-frame rearrangements. Some clones are lacking; in checked studies, under half of them reflect an unresolved V gene, and why the rest are absent is not known. Recorded for this sample are about 350,000 clones; around nine tenths of them occurred a single time. The top ten constitute around 10% of the sample.

This specimen consisted of peripheral blood, obtained in a trial of Ad26.COV2.S vaccine versus placebo. Receptor source: a person between 18 and 65 years old who received the Ad26.COV2.S COVID-19 vaccine or a placebo.

The rearrangement uses TRBV9 and TRBJ1-4; 9 nucleotides match TRBD1. V shed 0 bases, J shed 8 bases, and the junction held 5 bases outside the gene matches. The CDR3 is 15 residues long. Germline V lookup: CDR1 SGDLS, CDR2 YYNGEE. The CDR3 nucleotides read TGTGCCAGCAGCGTAGCTGGGACAGGGAGGGAAAAACTGTTTTTT. Protein: CASSVAGTGREKLFF. Variable domain in full (rest from reference TRBV9 and TRBJ1-4): DSGVTQTPKHLITATGQRVTLRCSPRSGDLSVYWYQQSLDQGLQFLIQYYNGEERAKGNILERFSAQQFPDLHSELNLSSLELGDSALYFCASSVAGTGREKLFFGSGTQLSVL.

The rearrangement uses TRBV6-2 or TRBV6-3 and TRBJ1-2; D is unresolved. Trimming took 0 bases from V and 4 from J, leaving 12 bases between them. CDR1 is MNHEY, CDR2 SVGEGT, per germline. CDR3 size: 15 residues. The CDR3, as DNA: TGTGCCAGCAGTTACTCGCGGACGGTTGGCTATGGCTACACCTTC. Protein product: CASSYSRTVGYGYTF.

This clone was recorded only once. This chain links TRBV7-2 with TRBJ2-7, with a weak D call TRBD1 (6 bases). V gave up 1 base and J gave up 7 bases, with 8 bases separating them. The CDR3 runs 12 residues. Germline V gene lookup returns CDR1 SGHTA and CDR2 FQGNSA. The CDR3 sequence is CASSLGTGEQYF. For the CDR3, the DNA is TGTGCCAGCAGCTTAGGAACAGGGGAGCAGTACTTC.

This clone was seen just once. This chain links TRBV5-1 with TRBJ1-6; D gene ambiguous. V gave up 4 bases and J gave up 4 bases, with 15 bases separating them. The CDR3 loop spans 16 amino acids. Germline assignment: CDR1 SGHRS and CDR2 YFSETQ. CDR3 nucleotides: TGCGCCAGCAGCCTGCAGCCGGGATCTTATAATTCACCCCTCCACTTT. As protein: CASSLQPGSYNSPLHF.

This rearrangement joins TRBV19 to TRBJ2-6; either TRBD1 or TRBD2 may supply D (5 bases each). This CDR3 spans 16 amino acids. Trimming left V 3 bases short and J 4 bases short, with 13 bases between. CDR1 LNHDA and CDR2 SQIVND come from the germline V gene (reference sequence). The CDR3 sequence: CASSIRSGTGANVLTF. Written as DNA, the CDR3 is TGTGCCAGTAGTATTCGTTCCGGGACCGGGGCCAACGTCCTGACTTTC.

The V call is TRBV19, the J call TRBJ2-3; 7 bases are shared with TRBD1. Germline values: CDR1 LNHDA, CDR2 SQIVND (reference sequence). The V segment lost 9 bases and the J segment 4 bases; nucleotides outside the gene matches: 10. The CDR3 extends over 14 amino acids. The CDR3 bases are TGTGCCAGCATACACAGGGGCATTGCAGATACGCAGTATTTT. Translating it yields CASIHRGIADTQYF.

The gene calls are TRBV3-1 (or the pseudogene TRBV3-2) and TRBJ2-5, with D maybe TRBD2 (7 bases). V lost 0 bases and J lost 4, with 18 bases in between. Germline-derived CDR1 and CDR2 are LGHDT and YNNKEL (reference sequence). CDR3 size: 17 residues. The CDR3 region has the DNA TGTGCCAGCAGCCAAGAGGGGAGGGGGAGTTTACGAGAGACCCAGTACTTC. It specifies CASSQEGRGSLRETQYF.

This sequence joins TRBV27 and TRBJ1-1, with 8 bases matching TRBD1. CDR3 size: 15 residues. CDR1 is MNHEY, CDR2 SMNVEV, per germline (reference sequence). With V trimmed by 2 bases and J by 5 bases, 7 bases remained unmatched. The CDR3 sequence: CASSLGTGVSTEAFF. In DNA, the CDR3 is TGTGCCAGCAGTTTAGGGACAGGAGTTAGTACTGAAGCTTTCTTT.

V is TRBV7-2 and J is TRBJ2-5; TRBD1 is a possible D gene (6 bases). Trimming pared 4 bases from V and 5 bases from J, leaving 14 bases between. CDR3 size: 14 residues. Germline assignment: CDR1 SGHTA and CDR2 FQGNSA. CDR3 coding DNA: TGTGCCAGCAGCTCCAGGGGACCCAAGGAGACCCAGTACTTC. This gives the protein CASSSRGPKETQYF.

V is TRBV7-2 and J is TRBJ2-3; 10 bases fit TRBD2. V shed 5 bases, J shed 1 base, and the junction held 6 bases outside the gene matches. The CDR3 spans 16 residues. In germline, CDR1 is SGHTA, CDR2 FQGNSA. In DNA, the CDR3 is TGTGCCAGCAGCCGTGAGCGGGGGGGCGGCACAGATACGCAGTATTTT. Translating gives CASSRERGGGTDTQYF.

V and J are TRBV7-8 and TRBJ2-7, with D tentatively TRBD2 (6 bases). This CDR3 comprises 13 residues. Per germline, CDR1 SGHVS and CDR2 FQNEAQ. With 1 base removed from V and 5 bases from J, the gap between germline ends came to 9 bases. The CDR3 is CASSLDGSHEQYF. CDR3 nucleotide sequence: TGTGCCAGCAGCTTAGACGGGAGTCACGAGCAGTACTTC.

The V call is TRBV10-3, the J call TRBJ2-3; a possible D gene is TRBD2 (5 bases). Germline CDR1 reads ENHRY; CDR2 reads SYGVKD. V was clipped by 8 bases and J by 5 bases, with 11 bases between them. CDR3 length: 12 residues. The CDR3: CAIGEKIDTQYF. The CDR3 coding sequence is TGTGCCATCGGGGAGAAGATAGATACGCAGTATTTT.

CDR3 protein: CASSAGQGDGYTF. CDR3 nucleotides: TGCGCCAGCAGCGCCGGACAGGGGGACGGCTACACCTTC. The chain combines TRBV5-1 with TRBJ1-2, with 10 nucleotides matching TRBD1. The germline gives CDR1 SGHRS, CDR2 YFSETQ. V was clipped by 4 bases and J by 8 bases; unmatched bases: 5. This CDR3 contains 13 residues.

The chain recombines TRBV6-4 with TRBJ1-2; 8 bases map to TRBD1. V lost 5 bases and J lost 4; bases outside the gene matches: 3. The CDR3 is 13 residues long. Germline values: CDR1 MRHNA, CDR2 SNTAGT. In DNA form, the CDR3 reads TGTGCCAGCAGTCCCGACAGGGGCTATGGCTACACCTTC. Translating it yields CASSPDRGYGYTF.

This clone came up many times. J is TRBJ1-3 and V is TRBV10-3; D remains unclear. This CDR3 comprises 13 residues. The V end was cut by 6 bases, the J end by 0 bases, with 6 bases between. CDR1 and CDR2 (germline): ENHRY, SYGVKD. The CDR3 spells CAIRESSGNTIYF. CDR3 sequence (DNA): TGTGCCATCAGAGAGAGCTCTGGAAACACCATATATTTT.

The rearrangement joins TRBV5-1 to TRBJ1-2; D is undetermined. CDR1 SGHRS and CDR2 YFSETQ come from the germline V gene. Between the trimmed V and J ends, which lost 4 bases and 5 bases, there was a span of 27 bases. The CDR3 totals 18 residues. In DNA form, the CDR3 reads TGCGCCAGCAGCATTTCCTTCCCTGACGGAGCAAGGCTATATGGCTACACCTTC. Protein: CASSISFPDGARLYGYTF.

This chain links TRBV2 with TRBJ2-2; 7 positions match TRBD1. The CDR3 totals 15 residues. Looked up from germline, CDR1 is SNHLY and CDR2 is FYNNEI. V dropped 4 bases and J dropped 4; count of bases not matched to a gene: 6. The CDR3 coding sequence is TGTGCCAGCAGTGGCCCGACAGGGTTCACCGGGGAGCTGTTTTTT. Residues: CASSGPTGFTGELFF.

This chain links TRBV28 with TRBJ2-1; D tentatively fits TRBD1 or TRBD2 (6 bases each). Trimming removed 6 bases from V and 2 bases from J, with 17 bases in between. This CDR3 has 16 amino acids. Germline CDR1 reads MDHEN; CDR2 reads SYDVKM. CDR3 DNA sequence: TGTGCCAGCAGCCGGAGGGCAGGGGCAACCTACAATGAGCAGTTCTTC. Translation: CASSRRAGATYNEQFF.

As DNA, the CDR3 is TGTGCCAGCAGTGAGCTAGCGGGAGAGGTAGATACGCAGTATTTT. Protein: CASSELAGEVDTQYF. The gene calls are TRBV2 and TRBJ2-3; 10 bases align to TRBD2. The V gene's germline CDR1 is SNHLY and CDR2 FYNNEI. CDR3 length: 15 residues. The V gene end was trimmed by 3 bases and the J gene end by 5 bases; junction bases not matched to a gene: 5.

This clone was detected a few times. The chain links TRBV7-2 to TRBJ2-6; D gene uncertain. The CDR3 sequence is 16 residues long. With 1 base removed from V and 4 bases from J, the gap between germline ends came to 11 bases. Germline lookup yields CDR1 SGHTA and CDR2 FQGNSA. CDR3 bases: TGTGCCAGCAGCTTAGACCCAATAGCAGGGGCCAACGTCCTGACTTTC. Encoded protein: CASSLDPIAGANVLTF.

This chain uses TRBV7-2 with TRBJ2-3; D perhaps matches TRBD1 (5 bases). This CDR3 comprises 16 residues. Trimming left V 3 bases short and J 2 bases short, with 15 bases between. Looked up from germline, CDR1 is SGHTA and CDR2 is FQGNSA. The CDR3 DNA sequence: TGTGCCAGCAGCTTGAGGCTTTTAGGGGCCACAGATACGCAGTATTTT. It yields the protein CASSLRLLGATDTQYF.